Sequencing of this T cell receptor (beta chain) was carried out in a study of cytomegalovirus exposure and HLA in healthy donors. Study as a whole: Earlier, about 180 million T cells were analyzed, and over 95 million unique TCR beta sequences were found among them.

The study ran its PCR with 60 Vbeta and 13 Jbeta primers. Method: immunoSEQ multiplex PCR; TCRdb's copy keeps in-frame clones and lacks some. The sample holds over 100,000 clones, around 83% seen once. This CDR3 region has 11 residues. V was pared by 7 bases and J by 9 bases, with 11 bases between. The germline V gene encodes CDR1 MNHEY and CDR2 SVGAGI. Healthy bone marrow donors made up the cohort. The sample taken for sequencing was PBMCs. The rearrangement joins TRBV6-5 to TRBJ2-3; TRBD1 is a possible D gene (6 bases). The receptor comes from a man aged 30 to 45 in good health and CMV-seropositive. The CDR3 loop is CASTGGQTQYF. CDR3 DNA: TGTGCCAGCACAGGAGGACAGACGCAGTATTTT.